Listed here are 21 T cell receptor beta chains from one sample, sequenced in a study of control samples from healthy donors and cancer patients. Produced via immunoSEQ multiplex PCR; TCRdb's table is partial and in-frame only. The table has roughly 130,000 clones, about 94% seen once. The sample comprised blood. The receptor set was obtained from a man between 25 and 39 years old in good health.

In this sample, this clone turned up once. V and J are TRBV7-9 and TRBJ1-2, with D perhaps TRBD1 (5 bases). The germline V gene has CDR1 SEHNR and CDR2 FQNEAQ (reference sequence). The CDR3 covers 15 residues. Deletions cut 3 bases from V and 3 bases from J, with 14 bases between. CDR3: CASSLEWGTHYGYTF. In DNA, the CDR3 is TGTGCCAGCAGCTTGGAGTGGGGGACTCACTATGGCTACACCTTC.

The J gene is TRBJ1-1, the V gene TRBV3-1 (or the pseudogene TRBV3-2), with D possibly TRBD1 on 6 matching bases. The CDR3 loop spans 15 amino acids. CDR1 is LGHDT, CDR2 YNNKEL, per germline (reference sequence). The V gene lost 1 base and the J gene lost 3 bases, with 12 bases spanning the gap. CDR3 sequence reads: CASSQADSRYTEAFF. The CDR3 nucleotides read TGTGCCAGCAGCCAAGCGGACAGTAGATACACTGAAGCTTTCTTT.

This chain connects TRBV27 to TRBJ1-4; TRBD1 matches 7 bases. V trimming: 2 bases; J trimming: 6 bases; junction bases outside the gene matches: 6. The germline V gene encodes CDR1 MNHEY and CDR2 SMNVEV (reference sequence). The length of the CDR3 is 15 residues. The CDR3 sequence is CASSLGRDSHEKLFF. CDR3 nucleotide sequence: TGTGCCAGCAGTTTAGGCCGGGACAGCCATGAAAAACTGTTTTTT.

This clone was detected once. The chain recombines TRBV6-2 or TRBV6-3 with TRBJ1-1; D gene uncertain. The CDR3 is 13 amino acids. V lost 6 bases to trimming and J lost 1 base, with 9 bases between them. Germline assignment: CDR1 MNHEY and CDR2 SVGEGT. CDR3 sequence reads: CASSLYRNTEAFF. Written as DNA, the CDR3 is TGTGCCAGCAGCCTCTACAGGAACACTGAAGCTTTCTTT.

The genes are TRBV4-3 and TRBJ1-2; D remains unclear. The CDR3 loop spans 16 amino acids. V was trimmed by 0 bases and J by 4 bases, leaving 15 bases between them. CDR1 is LGHNA, CDR2 YSLEER, per germline. The CDR3 DNA sequence: TGCGCCAGCAGCCAAGATAGGAAGACCCTCTCCTATGGCTACACCTTC. This translates into CASSQDRKTLSYGYTF.

The gene calls are TRBV6-5 and TRBJ1-2; tentatively, D is TRBD1 (6 bases). The length of the CDR3 is 16 residues. V was shortened by 2 bases and J by 4 bases, with 17 bases between the two germline ends. Germline CDR1 is MNHEY and CDR2 is SVGAGI. CDR3 region: CASSYTAQGLAYGYTF. CDR3 DNA sequence: TGTGCCAGCAGTTACACAGCGCAGGGGTTGGCCTATGGCTACACCTTC.

This chain connects TRBV15 to TRBJ2-5; D is ambiguous. The ends were cut back, 1 base at V and 5 bases at J, with 17 bases in the middle. This CDR3 comprises 16 residues. Germline lookup yields CDR1 LNHNV and CDR2 YYDKDF (reference sequence). In DNA form, the CDR3 reads TGTGCCACCAGCAGAGGTGGTCTTGGAGTAACGGAGACCCAGTACTTC. Residues: CATSRGGLGVTETQYF.

CDR3 protein: CASSYSGGQGTEAFF. The CDR3 coding sequence is TGTGCCAGCAGTTACTCCGGAGGGCAGGGCACTGAAGCTTTCTTT. The gene calls are TRBV6-2 or TRBV6-3 and TRBJ1-1, with a possible D match to TRBD1 (5 bases). The germline gives CDR1 MNHEY, CDR2 SVGEGT. The CDR3 spans 15 residues. With 0 bases removed from V and 4 bases from J, the gap between germline ends came to 12 bases.

The CDR3: CASRTLSGGGTGELFF. The CDR3 DNA sequence: TGTGCCAGCAGGACCCTCTCCGGGGGCGGCACCGGGGAGCTGTTTTTT. V usage is TRBV11-2 and J usage is TRBJ2-2, with D perhaps given as TRBD1 or TRBD2 (6 bases each). The ends were cut back, 6 bases at V and 4 bases at J, with 18 bases in the middle. This CDR3 has 16 amino acids. Germline V gene lookup returns CDR1 SGHAT and CDR2 FQNNGV.

The rearrangement joins TRBV5-4 to TRBJ2-5; maybe TRBD2 (5 bases). Germline assignment: CDR1 SGHNT and CDR2 YYREEE (reference sequence). Trimming removed 3 bases at V and 2 bases at J, with 17 bases between. The CDR3 contains 16 residues. The CDR3: CASSSSPLGGQETQYF. In nucleotides, the CDR3 is TGTGCCAGCAGCTCATCCCCACTTGGAGGTCAAGAGACCCAGTACTTC.

The V gene is TRBV28, the J gene TRBJ2-7; D may be TRBD2 (6 bases). Deletions cut 1 base from V and 0 bases from J, with 10 bases between. Germline V lookup: CDR1 MDHEN, CDR2 SYDVKM. The CDR3 loop spans 15 amino acids. CDR3 region: CASSLSTGVSYEQYF. The CDR3 nucleotides read TGTGCCAGCAGTTTATCGACGGGGGTCTCCTACGAGCAGTACTTC.

This chain connects TRBV5-1 to TRBJ2-5; no firm D call. The V and J ends lost 1 base and 0 bases respectively, with 13 bases between them. The germline V gene encodes CDR1 SGHRS and CDR2 YFSETQ. The CDR3 length is 16 residues. DNA for the CDR3: TGCGCCAGCAGCTTGATGTGGGCGACGTACCAAGAGACCCAGTACTTC. Translated: CASSLMWATYQETQYF.

J is TRBJ1-1 and V is TRBV6-2 or TRBV6-3; D gene ambiguous. Germline CDR1 MNHEY, CDR2 SVGEGT. This CDR3 comprises 15 residues. The ends were cut back, 4 bases at V and 2 bases at J, with 14 bases in the middle. CDR3 sequence reads: CASSWAGEFNTEAFF. CDR3 nucleotide sequence: TGTGCCAGCAGTTGGGCAGGAGAGTTTAACACTGAAGCTTTCTTT.

The J gene is TRBJ1-5, the V gene TRBV4-1; D not certain. The CDR3 is made up of 14 amino acids. Per the germline V gene, CDR1 is MGHRA and CDR2 is YSYEKL. V lost 2 bases, J lost 1 base, and 6 bases lay in between. The CDR3 loop reads CASSQRVSNQPQHF. The CDR3 coding sequence is TGCGCCAGCAGCCAAAGGGTCAGCAATCAGCCCCAGCATTTT.

This chain uses TRBV19 with TRBJ1-1; D remains unclear. Trimming pared 5 bases from V and 3 bases from J, leaving 13 bases between. The CDR3 is 14 residues long. In germline, CDR1 is LNHDA, CDR2 SQIVND (reference sequence). CDR3 residues: CASSRAGSDTEAFF. The CDR3 DNA reads TGTGCCAGTAGTCGCGCCGGTTCAGACACTGAAGCTTTCTTT.

This rearrangement joins TRBV11-1 to TRBJ2-1, with D possibly TRBD1 on 6 matching bases. Trimming stripped 5 bases from V and 6 bases from J, with 14 bases between. This CDR3 is 14 amino acids long. Germline CDR1 SGHAT, CDR2 FQDESV (reference sequence). In DNA, the CDR3 is TGTGCCAGCAGCCGACAGGACCCCGTCAATGAGCAGTTCTTC. It encodes CASSRQDPVNEQFF.

V is TRBV27 and J is TRBJ2-5; maybe TRBD1 (5 bases). V was cut by 6 bases and J by 5 bases, with 10 bases left in between. In germline, CDR1 is MNHEY, CDR2 SMNVEV (reference sequence). The CDR3 has 12 residues. The CDR3 DNA is TGTGCCAGCAGGGGGCTTCAGGAGACCCAGTACTTC. Translated: CASRGLQETQYF.

The chain has TRBV11-3 and TRBJ2-3; 13 bases line up with TRBD2. With V trimmed by 4 bases and J by 1 base, 2 bases remained unmatched. CDR1 and CDR2 (germline): SGHNT, YENEEA. The CDR3 runs 16 residues. CDR3 sequence (DNA): TGTGCCAGCAGCTACGGACTAGCGGGGGGCACAGATACGCAGTATTTT. Translation: CASSYGLAGGTDTQYF.

The chain couples TRBV4-3 to TRBJ2-2; D is possibly TRBD2 (5 bases). CDR1 is LGHNA, CDR2 YSLEER, per germline. CDR3 length: 17 amino acids. V shed 0 bases and J shed 3 bases, with 14 bases lying between them. CDR3: CASSQDGGRSDTGELFF. The DNA for the CDR3 is TGCGCCAGCAGCCAAGATGGAGGTCGGAGTGACACCGGGGAGCTGTTTTTT.

The chain couples TRBV6-5 to TRBJ2-1, with no clear D. Deletions cut 0 bases from V and 13 bases from J, with 7 bases between. CDR1 is MNHEY, CDR2 SVGAGI, per germline. CDR3 size: 11 residues. The CDR3 DNA sequence: TGTGCCAGCAGTTACTCGAACGTTCAGTTCTTC. This gives the protein CASSYSNVQFF.

This clone was found once. V gene TRBV5-4 combines with J gene TRBJ1-3; D unclear. Germline V lookup: CDR1 SGHNT, CDR2 YYREEE (reference sequence). CDR3 length: 14 amino acids. Trimming took 4 bases from V and 1 from J, leaving 9 bases between them. CDR3 residues: CASSRGGSGNTIYF. CDR3 DNA sequence: TGTGCCAGCAGCCGAGGAGGGTCTGGAAACACCATATATTTT.